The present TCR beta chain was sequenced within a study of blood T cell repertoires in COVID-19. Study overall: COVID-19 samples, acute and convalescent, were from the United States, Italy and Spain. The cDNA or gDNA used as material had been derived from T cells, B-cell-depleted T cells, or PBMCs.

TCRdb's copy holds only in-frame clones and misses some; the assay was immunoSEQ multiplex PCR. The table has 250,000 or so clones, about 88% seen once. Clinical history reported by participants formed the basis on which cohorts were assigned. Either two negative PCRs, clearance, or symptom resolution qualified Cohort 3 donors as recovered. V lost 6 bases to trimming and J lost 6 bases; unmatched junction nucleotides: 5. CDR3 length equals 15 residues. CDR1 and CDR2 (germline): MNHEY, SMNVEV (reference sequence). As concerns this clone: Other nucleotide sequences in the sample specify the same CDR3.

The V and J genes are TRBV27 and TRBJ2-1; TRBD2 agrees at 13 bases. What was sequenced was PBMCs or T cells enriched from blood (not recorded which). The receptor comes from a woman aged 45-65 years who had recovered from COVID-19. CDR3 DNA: TGTGCCAGCAGCTTCGGACTAGCGGGAGTCAATGAGCAGTTCTTC. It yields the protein CASSFGLAGVNEQFF.